This record concerns one TCR beta chain sequence. Its antigen is still unknown. The sample comes from a study of vaccination and CD4 T cells after COVID-19. Study-wide points: Going from roughly 21 to 40, median SARS-CoV-2-reactive clonotypes did not rise significantly.

Treatment given: roughly 11-day PBMC culture with coronavirus spike peptide pools or control peptides (ViraFEST assay). The V and J ends lost 1 base and 6 bases respectively, with 15 bases between them. The CDR3 contains 15 residues. Germline CDR1 SGHTA, CDR2 FQGNSA. Scientists ran DNA taken from cultured CD4+ T cells through the Oncomine TCR Beta short-read assay for sequencing. Each CDR3 protein gets one entry after TCRdb re-called the PCR reads with MiXCR. This sample has about 25,000 distinct CDR3 sequences, with under 55% found just once. The rearrangement links TRBV7-2 to TRBJ1-2, with a weak D call TRBD1 (5 bases). Sequenced: CD4+ T cells from blood, cultured in vitro. The sequence was collected from a human donor who had recovered from COVID-19. DNA of the CDR3: TGTGCCAGCAGCTTAGGAACCGGGGCCTGGGATGGCTACACCTTC. It yields the protein CASSLGTGAWDGYTF.